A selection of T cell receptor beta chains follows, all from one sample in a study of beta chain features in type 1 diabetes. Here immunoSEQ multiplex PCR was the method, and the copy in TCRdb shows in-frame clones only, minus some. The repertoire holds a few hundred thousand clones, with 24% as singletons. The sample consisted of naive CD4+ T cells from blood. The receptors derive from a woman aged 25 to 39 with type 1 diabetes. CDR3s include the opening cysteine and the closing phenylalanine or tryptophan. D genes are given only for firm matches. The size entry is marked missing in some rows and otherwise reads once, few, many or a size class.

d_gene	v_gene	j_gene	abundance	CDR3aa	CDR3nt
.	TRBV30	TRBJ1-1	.	CAWSPGDTEAFF	TGTGCCTGGAGTCCCGGGGACACTGAAGCTTTCTTT
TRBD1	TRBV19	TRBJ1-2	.	CASNRGDSLYGYTF	TGTGCCAGTAATCGCGGGGACAGTCTCTATGGCTACACCTTC
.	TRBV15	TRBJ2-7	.	CATFPTGERYYEQYF	TGTGCCACCTTCCCCACGGGAGAGAGATACTACGAGCAGTACTTC
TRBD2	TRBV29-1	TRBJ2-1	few	CSVDGLAGQDSYNEQFF	TGCAGCGTCGACGGACTAGCGGGTCAAGACTCCTACAATGAGCAGTTCTTC
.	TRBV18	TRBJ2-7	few	CASSPGASYEQYF	TGTGCCAGCTCACCGGGGGCGTCCTACGAGCAGTACTTC
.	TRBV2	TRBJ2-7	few	CASSDISETYEQYF	TGTGCCAGCAGTGACATTAGCGAGACCTACGAGCAGTACTTC
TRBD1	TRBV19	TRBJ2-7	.	CASSIASTGSSYEQYF	TGTGCCAGTAGTATAGCCTCGACAGGGAGCTCCTACGAGCAGTACTTC
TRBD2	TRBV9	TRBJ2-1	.	CASSVGLAGDNEQFF	TGTGCCAGCAGCGTAGGTCTAGCGGGAGATAATGAGCAGTTCTTC
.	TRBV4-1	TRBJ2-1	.	CASSRQLEDEQFF	TGCGCCAGCAGCCGTCAACTAGAAGATGAGCAGTTCTTC
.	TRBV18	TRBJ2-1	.	CASSRQAYNEQFF	TGTGCCAGCTCACGACAGGCCTACAATGAGCAGTTCTTC
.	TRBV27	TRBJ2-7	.	CASSSRYEQYF	TGTGCCAGCAGTTCGCGCTACGAGCAGTACTTC
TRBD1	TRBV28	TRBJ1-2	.	CASSSQQGARVGGYTF	TGTGCCAGCAGCTCCCAACAGGGGGCGAGGGTTGGTGGCTACACCTTC
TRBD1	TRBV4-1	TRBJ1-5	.	CASSQATGTANQPQHF	TGCGCCAGCAGCCAGGCTACCGGGACAGCTAATCAGCCCCAGCATTTT
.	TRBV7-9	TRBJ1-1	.	CASSLGEVSEAFF	TGTGCCAGCAGCTTAGGAGAGGTCAGTGAAGCTTTCTTT
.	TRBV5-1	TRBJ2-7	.	CASSLERGSYEQYF	TGCGCCAGCAGCTTGGAACGGGGATCCTACGAGCAGTACTTC
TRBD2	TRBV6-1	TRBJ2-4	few	CASSAPGLAGVRAKNIQYF	TGTGCCAGCAGTGCACCGGGACTAGCGGGAGTCAGGGCCAAAAACATTCAGTACTTC
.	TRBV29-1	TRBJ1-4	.	CSVEKAGDEKLFF	TGCAGCGTTGAGAAGGCAGGGGATGAAAAACTGTTTTTT
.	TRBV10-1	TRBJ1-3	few	CASSESSGNTIYF	TGCGCCAGCAGTGAGTCGAGTGGAAACACCATATATTTT
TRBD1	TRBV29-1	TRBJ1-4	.	CSGGQGDEKLFF	TGCAGCGGCGGACAGGGCGATGAAAAACTGTTTTTT
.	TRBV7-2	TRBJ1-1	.	CASRTPNTEAFF	TGTGCCAGCAGGACTCCTAACACTGAAGCTTTCTTT
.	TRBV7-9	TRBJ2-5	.	CASSFGVGRPPQETQYF	TGTGCCAGCAGCTTCGGGGTGGGCCGACCTCCCCAAGAGACCCAGTACTTC
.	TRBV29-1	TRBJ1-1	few	CSVSRQHEAFF	TGCAGCGTTTCGCGACAGCATGAAGCTTTCTTT
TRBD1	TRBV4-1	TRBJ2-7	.	CASSQVARDRSGEQYF	TGCGCCAGCAGCCAAGTCGCCCGGGACAGATCGGGCGAGCAGTACTTC
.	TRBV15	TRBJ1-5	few	CATSRQRLNQPQHF	TGTGCCACCTCCCGACAGCGACTCAATCAGCCCCAGCATTTT
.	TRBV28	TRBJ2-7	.	CASRTRLADEQYF	TGTGCCAGCAGAACGCGTCTAGCTGACGAGCAGTACTTC
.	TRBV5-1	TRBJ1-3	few	CASSSGGLNTIYF	TGCGCCAGCAGTTCGGGAGGACTAAACACCATATATTTT
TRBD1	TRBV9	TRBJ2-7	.	CASSPRDRIYEQYF	TGTGCCAGCAGCCCCCGGGACAGAATCTACGAGCAGTACTTC
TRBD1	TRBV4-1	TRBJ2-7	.	CASSQGAFDRGSYEQYF	TGCGCCAGCAGCCAAGGGGCATTTGACAGGGGCTCCTACGAGCAGTACTTC
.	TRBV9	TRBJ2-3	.	CASSVTSELTDTQYF	TGTGCCAGCAGCGTAACGAGCGAGCTCACAGATACGCAGTATTTT
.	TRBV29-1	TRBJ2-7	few	CSVGVDEQYF	TGCAGCGTTGGCGTTGACGAGCAGTACTTC
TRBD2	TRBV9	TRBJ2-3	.	CASSVTSGSDTQYF	TGTGCCAGCAGCGTGACTAGCGGATCAGATACGCAGTATTTT
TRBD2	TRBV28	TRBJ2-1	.	CASSLPGRGIEQFF	TGTGCCAGCAGTTTACCCGGGAGGGGGATTGAGCAGTTCTTC
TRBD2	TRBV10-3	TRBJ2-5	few	CAISESSAGWETQYF	TGTGCCATCAGTGAGTCGTCAGCGGGATGGGAGACCCAGTACTTC
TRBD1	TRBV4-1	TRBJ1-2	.	CASSQVTGAYGYTF	TGCGCCAGCAGCCAAGTGACAGGGGCCTATGGCTACACCTTC
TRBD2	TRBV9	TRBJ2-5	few	CASSVAGRGSVETQYF	TGTGCCAGCAGCGTGGCAGGGAGGGGATCGGTGGAGACCCAGTACTTC
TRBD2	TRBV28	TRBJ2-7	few	CASSGPSGSTYEQYF	TGTGCCAGCAGCGGACCTAGCGGGAGCACCTACGAGCAGTACTTC
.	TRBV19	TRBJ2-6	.	CASSIDPQGTSWANVLTF	TGTGCCAGTAGTATAGATCCCCAGGGGACCTCCTGGGCCAACGTCCTGACTTTC
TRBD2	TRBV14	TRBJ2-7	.	CASSPGLAGLEQYF	TGTGCCAGCAGCCCGGGACTAGCGGGCCTGGAGCAGTACTTC
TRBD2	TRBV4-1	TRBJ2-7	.	CASSQDFDSGFSYEQYF	TGCGCCAGCAGCCAAGATTTTGATAGCGGGTTCTCCTACGAGCAGTACTTC
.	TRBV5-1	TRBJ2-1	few	CASSLNNEQFF	TGCGCCAGCAGCCTAAACAATGAGCAGTTCTTC
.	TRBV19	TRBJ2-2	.	CASSPQGPDTGELFF	TGTGCCAGTAGTCCCCAGGGGCCCGACACCGGGGAGCTGTTTTTT
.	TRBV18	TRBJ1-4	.	CASSPVRERTNEKLFF	TGTGCCAGCTCACCAGTGCGGGAAAGGACTAATGAAAAACTGTTTTTT
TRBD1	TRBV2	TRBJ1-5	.	CASSGQGAVQPQHF	TGTGCCAGCAGTGGCCAGGGGGCCGTTCAGCCCCAGCATTTT
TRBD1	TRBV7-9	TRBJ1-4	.	CASSPGTGDFNEKLFF	TGTGCCAGCAGCCCCGGGACAGGGGACTTTAATGAAAAACTGTTTTTT
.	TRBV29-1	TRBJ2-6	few	CSVSGRGANVLTF	TGCAGCGTTTCGGGTCGTGGGGCCAACGTCCTGACTTTC
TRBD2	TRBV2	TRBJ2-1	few	CASRNSGRALYNEQFF	TGTGCCAGCAGGAATAGCGGGAGGGCTCTCTACAATGAGCAGTTCTTC
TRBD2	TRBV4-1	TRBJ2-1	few	CASSQALAGGYNEQFF	TGCGCCAGCAGCCAAGCACTAGCGGGAGGTTACAATGAGCAGTTCTTC
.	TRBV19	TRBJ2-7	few	CASSINRDYEQYF	TGTGCCAGTAGTATCAACAGGGACTACGAGCAGTACTTC